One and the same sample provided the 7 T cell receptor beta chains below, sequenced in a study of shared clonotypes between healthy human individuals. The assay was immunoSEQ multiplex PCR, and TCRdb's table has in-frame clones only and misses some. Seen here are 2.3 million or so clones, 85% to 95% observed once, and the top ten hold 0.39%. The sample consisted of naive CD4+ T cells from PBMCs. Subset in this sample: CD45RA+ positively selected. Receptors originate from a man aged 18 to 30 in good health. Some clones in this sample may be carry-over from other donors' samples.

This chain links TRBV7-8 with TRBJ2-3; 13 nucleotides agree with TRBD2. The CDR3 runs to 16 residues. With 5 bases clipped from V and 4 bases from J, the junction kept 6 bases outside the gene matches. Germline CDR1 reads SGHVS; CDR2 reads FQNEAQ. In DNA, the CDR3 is TGTGCCAGCAGCACTAGCGGGAGGGCCAGGGCAGATACGCAGTATTTT. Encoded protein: CASSTSGRARADTQYF.

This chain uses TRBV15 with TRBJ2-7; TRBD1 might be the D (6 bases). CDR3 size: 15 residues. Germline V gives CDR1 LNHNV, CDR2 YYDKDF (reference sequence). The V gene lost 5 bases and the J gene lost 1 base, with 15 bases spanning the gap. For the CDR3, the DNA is TGTGCCACCAGCGTTGGGGGCCCTCCATCCTACGAGCAGTACTTC. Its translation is CATSVGGPPSYEQYF.

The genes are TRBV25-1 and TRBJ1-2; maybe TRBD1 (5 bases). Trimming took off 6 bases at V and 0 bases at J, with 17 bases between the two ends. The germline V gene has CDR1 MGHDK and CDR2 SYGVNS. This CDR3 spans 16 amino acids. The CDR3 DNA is TGTGCCAGCAGCGAACTTGGGACTCAAGCTAACTATGGCTACACCTTC. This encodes CASSELGTQANYGYTF.

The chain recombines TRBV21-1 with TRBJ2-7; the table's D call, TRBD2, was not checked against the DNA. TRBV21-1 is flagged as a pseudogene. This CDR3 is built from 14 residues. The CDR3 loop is CASTHFRLAGEQYF. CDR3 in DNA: TGTGCCAGCACCCATTTCAGGCTAGCAGGCGAGCAGTACTTC.

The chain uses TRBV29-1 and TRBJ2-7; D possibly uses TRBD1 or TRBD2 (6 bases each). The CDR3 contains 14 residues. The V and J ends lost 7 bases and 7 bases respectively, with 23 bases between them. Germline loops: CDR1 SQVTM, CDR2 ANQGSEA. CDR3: CSACPGGGVGEQYF. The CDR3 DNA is TGCAGCGCCTGTCCCGGAGGGGGAGTGGGGGAGCAGTACTTC.

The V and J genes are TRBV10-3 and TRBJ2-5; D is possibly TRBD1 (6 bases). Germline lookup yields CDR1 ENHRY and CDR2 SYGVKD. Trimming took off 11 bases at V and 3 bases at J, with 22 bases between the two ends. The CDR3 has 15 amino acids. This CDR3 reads CASSRLRTAEETQYF. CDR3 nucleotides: TGTGCCTCTTCCCGCCTTCGGACAGCAGAAGAGACCCAGTACTTC.

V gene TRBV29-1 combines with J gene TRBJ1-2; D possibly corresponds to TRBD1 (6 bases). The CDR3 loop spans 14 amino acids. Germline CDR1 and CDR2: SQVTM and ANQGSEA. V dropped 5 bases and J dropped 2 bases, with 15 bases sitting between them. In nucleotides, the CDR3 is TGCAGCGTTTCGTCTGGGGGCTCGAACTATGGCTACACCTTC. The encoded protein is CSVSSGGSNYGYTF.